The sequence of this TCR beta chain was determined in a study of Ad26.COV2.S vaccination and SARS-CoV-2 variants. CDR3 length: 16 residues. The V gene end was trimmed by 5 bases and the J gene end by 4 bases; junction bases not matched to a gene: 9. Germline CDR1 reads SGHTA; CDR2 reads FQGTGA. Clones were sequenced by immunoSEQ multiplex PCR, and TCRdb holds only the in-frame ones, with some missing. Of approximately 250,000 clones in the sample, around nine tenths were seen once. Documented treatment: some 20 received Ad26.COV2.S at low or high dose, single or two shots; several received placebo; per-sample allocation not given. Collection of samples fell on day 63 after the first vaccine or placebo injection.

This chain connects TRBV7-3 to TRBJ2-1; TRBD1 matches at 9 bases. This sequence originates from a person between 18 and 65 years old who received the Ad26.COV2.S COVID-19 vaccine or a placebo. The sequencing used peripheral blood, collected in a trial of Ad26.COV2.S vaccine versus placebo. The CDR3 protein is CASSPAGTGRYNEQFF. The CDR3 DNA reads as TGTGCCAGCAGCCCCGCCGGGACAGGGAGATACAATGAGCAGTTCTTC.